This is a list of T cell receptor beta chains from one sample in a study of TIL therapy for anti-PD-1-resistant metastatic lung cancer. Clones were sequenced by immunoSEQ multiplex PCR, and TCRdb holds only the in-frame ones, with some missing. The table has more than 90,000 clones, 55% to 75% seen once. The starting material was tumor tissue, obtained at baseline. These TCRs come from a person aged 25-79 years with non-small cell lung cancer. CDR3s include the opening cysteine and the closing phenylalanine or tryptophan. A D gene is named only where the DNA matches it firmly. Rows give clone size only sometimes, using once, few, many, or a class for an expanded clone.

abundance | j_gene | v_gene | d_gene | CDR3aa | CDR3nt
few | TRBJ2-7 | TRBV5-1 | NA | CASSLRGSAAYEQYF | TGCGCCAGCAGCTTGAGGGGCAGTGCGGCCTACGAGCAGTACTTC
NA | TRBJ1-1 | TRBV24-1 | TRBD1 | CATSDTGTGNTEAFF | TGTGCCACCAGTGATACCGGGACAGGGAACACTGAAGCTTTCTTT
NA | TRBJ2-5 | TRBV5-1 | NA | CASSPQGTETQYF | TGCGCCAGCAGCCCTCAGGGAACGGAGACCCAGTACTTC
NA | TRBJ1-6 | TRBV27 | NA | CASSAGRGGLDSPLHF | TGTGCCAGCAGTGCTGGTCGTGGGGGGCTTGATTCACCCCTCCACTTT
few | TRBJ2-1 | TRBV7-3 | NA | CASSPLSIGSYNEQFF | TGTGCCAGCAGCCCCTTATCGATTGGCTCCTACAATGAGCAGTTCTTC
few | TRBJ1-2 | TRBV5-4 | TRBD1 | CASSRRDSFYGYTF | TGTGCCAGCAGCCGAAGGGACAGTTTCTATGGCTACACCTTC
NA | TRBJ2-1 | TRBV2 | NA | CASSEQRSSYNEQFF | TGTGCCAGCAGTGAACAGAGAAGCTCCTACAATGAGCAGTTCTTC
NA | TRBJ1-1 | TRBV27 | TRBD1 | CASSFSVQGETEAFF | TGTGCCAGCAGTTTTTCGGTACAGGGGGAGACTGAAGCTTTCTTT
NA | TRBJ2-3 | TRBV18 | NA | CASSPRTTPSTDTQYF | TGTGCCAGCTCACCACGGACTACCCCAAGCACAGATACGCAGTATTTT
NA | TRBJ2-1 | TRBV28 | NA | CASRLGTPLFNEQFF | TGTGCCAGCAGACTAGGTACTCCTCTGTTCAATGAGCAGTTCTTC
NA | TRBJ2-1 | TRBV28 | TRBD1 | CASSLLSAGTGGSEQFF | TGTGCCAGCAGTTTATTATCGGCCGGGACAGGGGGCAGTGAGCAGTTCTTC
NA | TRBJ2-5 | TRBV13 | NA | CASSLYGETQYF | TGTGCCAGCAGCTTATACGGGGAGACCCAGTACTTC
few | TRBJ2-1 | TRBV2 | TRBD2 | CASSIRLAVDNEQFF | TGTGCCAGCAGCATTAGACTAGCGGTCGACAATGAGCAGTTCTTC
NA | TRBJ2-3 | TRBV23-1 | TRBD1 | CASSLKGATDTQYF | TGCGCCAGCAGCCTTAAGGGGGCCACAGATACGCAGTATTTT
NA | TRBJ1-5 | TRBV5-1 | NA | CASSLAGDSNQPQHF | TGCGCCAGCAGCTTGGCAGGGGATAGCAATCAGCCCCAGCATTTT
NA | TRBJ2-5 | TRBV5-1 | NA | CASSSGTLEGTQYF | TGCGCCAGCAGCTCTGGGACACTCGAGGGGACCCAGTACTTC
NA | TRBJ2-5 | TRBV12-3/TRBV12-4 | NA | CASSLVQRGTQYF | TGTGCCAGCAGTTTGGTACAGAGAGGTACCCAGTACTTC
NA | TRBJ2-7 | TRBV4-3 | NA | CASSRSEGDEQYF | TGCGCCAGCAGCCGGAGTGAGGGGGACGAGCAGTACTTC
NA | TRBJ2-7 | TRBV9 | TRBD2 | CASSVLASGYEQYF | TGTGCCAGCAGCGTATTGGCTAGCGGCTACGAGCAGTACTTC
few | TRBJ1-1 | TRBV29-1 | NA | CSVQSQVEAFF | TGCAGCGTTCAAAGTCAGGTTGAAGCTTTCTTT
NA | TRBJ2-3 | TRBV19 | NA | CASKNGGPTDTQYF | TGTGCCAGTAAAAACGGGGGCCCCACAGATACGCAGTATTTT
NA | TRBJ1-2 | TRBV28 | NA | CASSSGSNSHGYTF | TGTGCCAGCAGTTCGGGGTCAAACTCCCATGGCTACACCTTC
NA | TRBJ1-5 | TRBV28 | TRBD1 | CASRNTGGFSNQPQHF | TGTGCCAGCAGGAATACAGGGGGCTTCAGCAATCAGCCCCAGCATTTT
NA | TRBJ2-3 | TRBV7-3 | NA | CASSLTAGASTDTQYF | TGTGCCAGCAGCTTAACTGCGGGGGCCAGCACAGATACGCAGTATTTT
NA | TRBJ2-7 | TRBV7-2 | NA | CASSTESLAYEQYF | TGTGCCAGCAGCACCGAGTCCCTAGCCTACGAGCAGTACTTC
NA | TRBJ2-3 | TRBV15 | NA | CATTVAGRGDTQYF | TGTGCCACCACGGTGGCGGGAAGGGGGGATACGCAGTATTTT
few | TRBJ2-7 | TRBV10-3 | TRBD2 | CAISRDYRYEQYF | TGTGCCATCAGTCGGGACTACCGCTACGAGCAGTACTTC
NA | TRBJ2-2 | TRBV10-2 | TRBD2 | CASIQTSGGNTGELFF | TGCGCCAGCATCCAAACTAGCGGGGGGAACACCGGGGAGCTGTTTTTT
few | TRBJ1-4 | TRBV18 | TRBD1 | CASSPRGEEKLFF | TGTGCCAGCTCACCCAGGGGGGAGGAAAAACTGTTTTTT
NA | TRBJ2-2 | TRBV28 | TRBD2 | CASSLLLAGGRGSGELFF | TGTGCCAGCAGTCTCCTCCTAGCGGGGGGGCGTGGATCCGGGGAGCTGTTTTTT
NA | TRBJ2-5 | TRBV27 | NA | CASSHGLYGETQYF | TGTGCCAGCAGTCACGGGCTCTACGGAGAGACCCAGTACTTC
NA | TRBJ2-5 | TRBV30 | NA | CAWSEGQTPQETQYF | TGTGCCTGGAGTGAGGGTCAGACTCCCCAAGAGACCCAGTACTTC
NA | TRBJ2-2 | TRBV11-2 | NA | CASTYYQREGDTGELFF | TGTGCCAGCACTTACTACCAGCGTGAGGGCGACACCGGGGAGCTGTTTTTT
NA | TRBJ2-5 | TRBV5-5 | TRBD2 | CASSYGGLAGRETQYF | TGTGCCAGCAGCTATGGAGGACTAGCGGGGAGGGAGACCCAGTACTTC
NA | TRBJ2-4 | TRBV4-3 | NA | CASSQGTLAKNIQYF | TGCGCCAGCAGCCAAGGGACCCTAGCCAAAAACATTCAGTACTTC
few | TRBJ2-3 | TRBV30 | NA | CAWSLFPTDTQYF | TGTGCCTGGAGCCTGTTTCCCACAGATACGCAGTATTTT
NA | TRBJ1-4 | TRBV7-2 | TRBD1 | CASSSWTGPNEKLFF | TGTGCCAGCAGCTCATGGACAGGTCCGAATGAAAAACTGTTTTTT
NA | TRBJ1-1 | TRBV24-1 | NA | CATSDSTRGDTEAFF | TGTGCCACCAGTGATTCGACAAGGGGGGACACTGAAGCTTTCTTT
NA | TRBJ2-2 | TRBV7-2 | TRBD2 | CASSLFVLADPRTGELFF | TGTGCCAGCAGCTTATTCGTACTAGCGGACCCGAGGACCGGGGAGCTGTTTTTT
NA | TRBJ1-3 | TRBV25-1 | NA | CASKAADGLAGNTIYF | TGTGCCAGCAAGGCGGCAGACGGGCTTGCTGGAAACACCATATATTTT
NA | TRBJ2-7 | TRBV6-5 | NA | CASRNCDPRGYF | TGTGCCAGCAGGAACTGCGACCCCAGGGGATACTTC